The 26 T cell receptor beta chains in this list originate from one sample, sequenced in a study of blood T cell repertoires in COVID-19. Sequencing used immunoSEQ multiplex PCR; TCRdb keeps in-frame clones, though not all of them. The data contain under 200,000 clones, more than 90% of them singletons. Sequenced input: peripheral blood. The source is a man in his forties or fifties with acute or convalescent COVID-19.

The chain recombines TRBV18 with TRBJ2-2, with D perhaps TRBD1 (5 bases). V dropped 3 bases and J dropped 5 bases, with 7 bases sitting between them. This CDR3 has 13 amino acids. The germline CDR1 and CDR2 sequences are KGHSH and LQKENI. The CDR3 DNA is TGTGCCAGCTCACCGAGACAGACCGGGGAGCTGTTTTTT. Translating gives CASSPRQTGELFF.

This chain uses TRBV7-9 with TRBJ1-3; D is perhaps TRBD1 (5 bases). Germline V lookup: CDR1 SEHNR, CDR2 FQNEAQ (reference sequence). V dropped 5 bases and J dropped 4 bases, with 12 bases sitting between them. This CDR3 has 14 residues. CDR3 nucleotide sequence: TGTGCCAGCAGCCACTCTGGGGCCGGAAACACCATATATTTT. It specifies CASSHSGAGNTIYF.

The CDR3 region is CASSSGLQETQYF. The CDR3 region has the DNA TGTGCCAGCAGCTCGGGACTACAAGAGACCCAGTACTTC. This chain joins TRBV11-2 and TRBJ2-5; 7 nucleotides match TRBD2. The J segment lost 2 bases and the V segment lost 4 bases, leaving 1 base of the junction unmatched. Germline loops: CDR1 SGHAT, CDR2 FQNNGV. The CDR3 consists of 13 residues.

The chain combines TRBV5-6 with TRBJ2-3; 7 positions match TRBD2. The CDR3 spans 16 residues. Per the germline V gene, CDR1 is SGHDT and CDR2 is YYEEEE. The V segment lost 0 bases and the J segment 4 bases; nucleotides outside the gene matches: 8. CDR3 sequence reads: CASSLAGGRGADTQYF. CDR3 DNA: TGTGCCAGCAGCTTGGCGGGCGGGAGAGGTGCAGATACGCAGTATTTT.

The gene calls are TRBV4-2 and TRBJ2-1; TRBD1 aligns across 7 bases. Trimming cost V 1 base and J 6 bases; bases outside gene matches: 6. This CDR3 comprises 15 residues. The germline CDR1 and CDR2 sequences are LGHNA and YNFKEQ. Here the CDR3 reads CASSQGQGRGNEQFF. The CDR3 bases are TGTGCCAGCAGCCAAGGACAGGGACGAGGCAATGAGCAGTTCTTC.

The chain carries TRBV20-1 and TRBJ2-1; no clear D. This CDR3 spans 9 amino acids. Per the germline V gene, CDR1 is DFQATT and CDR2 is SNEGSKA (reference sequence). V lost 6 bases and J lost 8, with 5 bases in between. The chain's CDR3 is CSAEDEQFF. In nucleotides, the CDR3 is TGCAGTGCAGAGGATGAGCAGTTCTTC.

The genes are TRBV5-1 and TRBJ1-1; 7 bases are a match to TRBD1. Germline lookup yields CDR1 SGHRS and CDR2 YFSETQ. V gave up 4 bases and J gave up 0 bases; unmatched junction bases: 9. This CDR3 is 16 amino acids long. The CDR3 DNA follows: TGCGCCAGCAGCACCGGGACAGCGAACATGAACACTGAAGCTTTCTTT. It translates to CASSTGTANMNTEAFF.

The rearrangement joins TRBV6-5 to TRBJ1-6; no definite D call. The CDR3 is made up of 12 amino acids. Germline CDR1 MNHEY, CDR2 SVGAGI. V lost 2 bases, J lost 9 bases, and 5 bases lay in between. CDR3 sequence: CASSYIASPLHF. CDR3 in DNA: TGTGCCAGCAGTTACATAGCTTCACCCCTCCACTTT.

The J gene is TRBJ1-2, the V gene TRBV9; 7 bases line up with TRBD1. V lost 2 bases to trimming and J lost 3 bases; unmatched junction nucleotides: 4. Germline V CDR1 and CDR2: SGDLS, YYNGEE. The CDR3 is 14 residues long. The CDR3 region is CASSVDQGDYGYTF. CDR3 nucleotide sequence: TGTGCCAGCAGCGTGGATCAGGGGGACTATGGCTACACCTTC.

The gene calls are TRBV12-3 or TRBV12-4 and TRBJ1-5; D not certain. CDR3 length: 13 amino acids. The V and J ends lost 5 bases and 7 bases respectively, with 12 bases between them. For the CDR3, the DNA is TGTGCCAGCAGTCCCCCAACCGGGCAGCCCCAGCATTTT. Amino acids: CASSPPTGQPQHF.

This chain links TRBV7-8 with TRBJ2-7; TRBD1 matches 7 bases. The CDR3 covers 16 residues. V gave up 1 base and J gave up 1 base; unmatched junction bases: 7. CDR1 and CDR2 from the germline V gene are SGHVS and FQNEAQ. CDR3 in DNA: TGTGCCAGCAGCTTAGAGTTAGGGGGCGCGTCCTACGAGCAGTACTTC. This codes for CASSLELGGASYEQYF.

The chain is built from TRBV5-5 and TRBJ1-2; maybe TRBD1 (6 bases). The CDR3 sequence is 18 residues long. Trimming cost V 4 bases and J 2 bases, with 24 bases left between them. CDR1 and CDR2 (germline): SGHKS, YYEKEE (reference sequence). CDR3 region: CASSPRGAEGFKNYGYTF. Here the CDR3 DNA reads TGTGCCAGCAGCCCACGGGGGGCAGAGGGATTTAAAAACTATGGCTACACCTTC. The complete variable domain, with remaining parts taken from reference TRBV5-5 and TRBJ1-2, reads DAGVTQSPTHLIKTRGQQVTLRCSPISGHKSVSWYQQVLGQGPQFIFQYYEKEERGRGNFPDRFSARQFPNYSSELNVNALLLGDSALYLCASSPRGAEGFKNYGYTFGSGTRLTVV.

The chain combines TRBV19 with TRBJ1-3; D is undetermined. The CDR3 runs 14 residues. V lost 6 bases and J 3 bases, leaving 12 bases between the germline ends. CDR1 is LNHDA and CDR2 is SQIVND in the germline V gene (reference sequence). CDR3 amino acids: CASSPDWDGNTIYF. The CDR3 bases are TGTGCCAGTAGCCCGGACTGGGATGGAAACACCATATATTTT.

The table lists this clone with a count of one. This sequence joins TRBV4-1 and TRBJ1-2; D is uncertain. Trimming took 1 base from V and 6 from J, leaving 12 bases between them. This CDR3 contains 14 residues. Germline V CDR1 and CDR2: MGHRA, YSYEKL. The CDR3 reads CASSQVGGRDGYTF. CDR3 nucleotide sequence: TGCGCCAGCAGCCAAGTGGGAGGCCGGGATGGCTACACCTTC.

The table lists this clone with a count of one. The chain has TRBV4-2 and TRBJ2-2, with D possibly TRBD1 on 6 matching bases. Germline assignment: CDR1 LGHNA and CDR2 YNFKEQ. This CDR3 has 14 residues. V gave up 1 base and J gave up 15 bases, with 18 bases separating them. The CDR3 loop is CASSQGMDSRKVFF. The CDR3 bases are TGTGCCAGCAGCCAAGGAATGGACAGTAGGAAGGTGTTTTTT.

V gene TRBV29-1 combines with J gene TRBJ2-3; perhaps TRBD1 as D (6 bases). Trimming removed 3 bases at V and 2 bases at J, with 12 bases between. Germline V gene sequence: CDR1 SQVTM, CDR2 ANQGSEA. The CDR3 covers 14 residues. Written as DNA, the CDR3 is TGCAGCGTTGATACAACAGGGTCCACAGATACGCAGTATTTT. The encoded protein is CSVDTTGSTDTQYF.

The genes are TRBV12-5 and TRBJ2-7; 7 nucleotides agree with TRBD1. This CDR3 has 16 residues. Trimming removed 1 base from V and 2 bases from J; junction bases left unmatched: 8. Looked up from germline, CDR1 is LGHNT and CDR2 is FRNRAP. CDR3 sequence: CASGLAQGGTTYEQYF. The DNA for the CDR3 is TGTGCTAGTGGTTTGGCCCAAGGGGGCACTACCTACGAGCAGTACTTC.

The V gene is TRBV11-2, the J gene TRBJ2-3; 8 bases line up with TRBD2. Unmatched junction bases numbered 7, after V lost 11 bases and J lost 3 bases. This CDR3 has 13 residues. From germline, CDR1 is SGHAT and CDR2 FQNNGV. CDR3 loop: CAGRGGRTDTQYF. The CDR3 region has the DNA TGTGCCGGGCGCGGGGGGAGGACAGATACGCAGTATTTT. Filled out from reference TRBV11-2 and TRBJ2-3, the complete variable domain reads EAGVAQSPRYKIIEKRQSVAFWCNPISGHATLYWYQQILGQGPKLLIQFQNNGVVDDSQLPKDRFSAERLKGVDSTLKIQPAKLEDSAVYLCAGRGGRTDTQYFGPGTRLTVL.

The CDR3 coding sequence is TGTGCCAGTAGTATGGGACAGGGCTCCTACGAGCAGTACTTC. This sequence encodes CASSMGQGSYEQYF. The rearrangement uses TRBV19 and TRBJ2-7; 9 positions match TRBD1. The length of the CDR3 is 14 residues. The ends lost 3 bases at V and 0 bases at J; junction bases unmatched: 0. Germline CDR1 LNHDA, CDR2 SQIVND (reference sequence).

This chain connects TRBV7-2 to TRBJ2-1, with 10 bases identical to TRBD2. V lost 1 base and J lost 7; bases outside the gene matches: 4. CDR1 is SGHTA, CDR2 FQGNSA, per germline. The CDR3 covers 15 residues. The CDR3 bases are TGTGCCAGCAGCTTAGTGGCTAGCGGGGGAAATGAGCAGTTCTTC. As protein: CASSLVASGGNEQFF.

The chain combines TRBV5-5 with TRBJ2-1, with 7 bases matching TRBD2. The germline V gene encodes CDR1 SGHKS and CDR2 YYEKEE (reference sequence). The V gene end was trimmed by 4 bases and the J gene end by 0 bases; junction bases not matched to a gene: 7. There are 16 residues in the CDR3. CDR3: CASSPGRGGSYNEQFF. For the CDR3, the DNA is TGTGCCAGCAGCCCAGGGAGGGGTGGCTCCTACAATGAGCAGTTCTTC.

The CDR3 here is CSATRGDTQYF. The CDR3 nucleotides read TGCAGTGCTACCCGAGGGGATACGCAGTATTTT. This chain joins TRBV20-1 and TRBJ2-3; TRBD2 is a possible D gene (5 bases). The CDR3 runs 11 residues. The germline CDR1 and CDR2 sequences are DFQATT and SNEGSKA (reference sequence). The germline V and J ends were trimmed by 4 bases and 6 bases, with 8 bases remaining between them.

This chain joins TRBV5-5 and TRBJ2-1, with 10 bases matching TRBD2. CDR1 is SGHKS and CDR2 is YYEKEE in the germline V gene (reference sequence). CDR3 length equals 15 residues. J gave up 10 bases and V 0 bases, and 7 bases lay outside the gene matches. In DNA, the CDR3 is TGTGCCAGCAGCTTGGGCGGGACTAGCGTAGTCGAGCAGTTCTTC. This gives the protein CASSLGGTSVVEQFF.

This chain connects TRBV2 to TRBJ1-1; no firm D call. This CDR3 spans 14 amino acids. Trimming stripped 2 bases from V and 3 bases from J, with 10 bases between. Germline V gene data show CDR1 as SNHLY and CDR2 as FYNNEI. CDR3 nucleotides: TGTGCCAGCAGTGAATCTAGCGGGGACACTGAAGCTTTCTTT. Protein sequence: CASSESSGDTEAFF.

This clone has a single count. The chain carries TRBV7-9 and TRBJ2-5; TRBD1 matches 8 bases. The CDR3 is made up of 12 amino acids. J was trimmed by 2 bases and V by 11 bases; bases with no gene match: 4. CDR1 SEHNR and CDR2 FQNEAQ come from the germline V gene (reference sequence). The CDR3 sequence: CAAGQGQETQYF. The DNA for the CDR3 is TGTGCCGCTGGACAGGGTCAAGAGACCCAGTACTTC.

The chain links TRBV3-1 (or the pseudogene TRBV3-2) to TRBJ2-5, with a tentative D call TRBD1 (6 bases). CDR1 LGHDT and CDR2 YNNKEL come from the germline V gene (reference sequence). The CDR3 has 13 residues. Trimming left V 4 bases short and J 4 bases short, with 10 bases between. CDR3 sequence reads: CASSRDTGETQYF. CDR3 DNA sequence: TGTGCCAGCAGCCGGGACACGGGAGAGACCCAGTACTTC.